The subject of this entry is one TCR beta chain. The antigen is unknown. Beta-chain TCR CDR3 regions were amplified from RNA transcripts. Investigators did first-round RT-PCR with HTBI primers, then second-round multiplex PCR. TCRdb re-analysed the multiplex PCR reads in MiXCR, keeping a single row per CDR3 protein. Seen here are around 600,000 distinct CDR3 sequences, about 41% observed once, and the top ten hold 3% to 4%. This record belongs to a study of Graves' ophthalmopathy and Graves' hyperthyroidism. Study results and limitations: It was with approximately 70% sensitivity and about 72% specificity that the model predicted ophthalmopathy progression.

V lost 0 bases and J lost 5, with 7 bases in between. Germline V gives CDR1 LNHNV, CDR2 YYDKDF (reference sequence). The CDR3 sequence is 13 residues long. The rearrangement joins TRBV15 to TRBJ1-1; D perhaps matches TRBD1 (5 bases). Material: peripheral blood. The source is an adult man with Graves' ophthalmopathy. CDR3 protein: CATSRDWGTEAFF. CDR3 in DNA: TGTGCCACCAGCAGAGATTGGGGGACTGAAGCTTTCTTT.